This T cell receptor beta chain appears in the sequencing data of a study of T cell changes during pregnancy in multiple sclerosis. A few counts support this clone. CDR1 is LNHDA and CDR2 is SQIVND in the germline V gene (reference sequence). The CDR3 consists of 13 residues. After removal of 5 bases from V and 2 bases from J, the junction contained 2 bases not matched to a gene. Sequenced by immunoSEQ multiplex PCR; TCRdb stores in-frame clones only, minus some. Here the sample spans 45,000 to 60,000 clones, about nine tenths being singletons. The receptor was derived from a female donor in good health, enrolled as a control in a pregnancy study. The gene calls are TRBV19 and TRBJ1-2, with 7 nucleotides matching TRBD1. This sample comprised peripheral blood, obtained after pregnancy. CDR3 bases: TGTGCCAGTAGTCAGACAGGGAACTATGGCTACACCTTC. Translation gives CASSQTGNYGYTF. Drawing the rest from reference TRBV19 and TRBJ1-2, the complete variable domain is DGGITQSPKYLFRKEGQNVTLSCEQNLNHDAMYWYRQDPGQGLRLIYYSQIVNDFQKGDIAEGYSVSREKKESFPLTVTSAQKNPTAFYLCASSQTGNYGYTFGSGTRLTVV.